One sample yielded the 10 T cell receptor beta chains listed below, sequenced in a study of beta chain features in type 1 diabetes. Expressed TCRB transcripts were sequenced because the entire RNA isolate underwent reverse transcription. TCRdb's table, derived via immunoSEQ multiplex PCR, lists solely in-frame clones and lacks some. The data hold 300,000 to 400,000 clones, with 6.5% to 10% observed a single time. Sequencing was performed on central memory CD4+ T cells from blood. The receptor source for this set is a woman younger than 30 in good health.

This clone came up a few times. V gene TRBV29-1 combines with J gene TRBJ2-3, with unresolved D. The CDR3 contains 14 residues. Germline CDR1 and CDR2: SQVTM and ANQGSEA. V shed 6 bases and J shed 0 bases, with 13 bases lying between them. The CDR3 coding sequence is TGCAGCGTAGCTACCCTAGTAAGCACAGATACGCAGTATTTT. Its protein product is CSVATLVSTDTQYF.

With regard to this clone: The same CDR3 is also encoded by other DNA sequences in this sample. The chain has TRBV28 and TRBJ2-3, with TRBD2 as a possible D gene (5 bases). Germline values: CDR1 MDHEN, CDR2 SYDVKM. There are 14 residues in the CDR3. Trimming cost V 2 bases and J 0 bases, with 6 bases left between them. The CDR3 DNA is TGTGCCAGCAGTTTAGGAGGCAGCACAGATACGCAGTATTTT. The encoded protein is CASSLGGSTDTQYF. Based on the CDR3 plus reference TRBV28 and TRBJ2-3, the full variable domain is DVKVTQSSRYLVKRTGEKVFLECVQDMDHENMFWYRQDPGLGLRLIYFSYDVKMKEKGDIPEGYSVSREKKERFSLILESASTNQTSMYLCASSLGGSTDTQYFGPGTRLTVL.

This sequence joins TRBV4-1 and TRBJ1-1; TRBD1 aligns across 7 bases. V was clipped by 3 bases and J by 0 bases; unmatched bases: 7. CDR1 and CDR2 (germline): MGHRA, YSYEKL. This CDR3 is 16 amino acids long. CDR3 coding DNA: TGCGCCAGCAGCCATCTAAAGACAGGGATGAACACTGAAGCTTTCTTT. Translated: CASSHLKTGMNTEAFF.

The chain links TRBV2 to TRBJ2-7; D unresolved. The germline V gene has CDR1 SNHLY and CDR2 FYNNEI. V was trimmed by 7 bases and J by 3 bases, leaving 7 bases between them. This CDR3 is 11 amino acids long. CDR3 region: CASTVIYEQYF. CDR3 nucleotide sequence: TGTGCCAGCACTGTCATCTACGAGCAGTACTTC.

In this sample, this clone turned up a few times. The chain uses TRBV15 and TRBJ2-7; D is undetermined. The CDR3 loop spans 13 amino acids. Germline assignment: CDR1 LNHNV and CDR2 YYDKDF (reference sequence). The V gene lost 0 bases and the J gene lost 3 bases, with 6 bases spanning the gap. The CDR3 region is CATSRDGNYEQYF. The CDR3 DNA follows: TGTGCCACCAGCAGAGATGGGAACTACGAGCAGTACTTC. Together with reference TRBV15 and TRBJ2-7, the CDR3 gives the full variable domain: DAMVIQNPRYQVTQFGKPVTLSCSQTLNHNVMYWYQQKSSQAPKLLFHYYDKDFNNEADTPDNFQSRRPNTSFCFLDIRSPGLGDTAMYLCATSRDGNYEQYFGPGTRLTVT.

Only a few counts were recorded for this clone. V gene TRBV19 combines with J gene TRBJ1-1, with TRBD1 as a possible D gene (6 bases). CDR3 size: 13 residues. V lost 6 bases and J lost 9, with 17 bases in between. The germline V gene encodes CDR1 LNHDA and CDR2 SQIVND (reference sequence). The CDR3 region has the DNA TGTGCCAGTAGCCCGAATTGGGGGACACAAGCTTTCTTT. It is translated as CASSPNWGTQAFF.

The gene calls are TRBV19 and TRBJ2-7, with D tentatively TRBD1 or TRBD2 (5 bases each). Germline CDR1 is LNHDA and CDR2 is SQIVND (reference sequence). CDR3 length equals 15 residues. V was clipped by 5 bases and J by 5 bases, with 19 bases between them. This CDR3 reads CASSLGPSHLDEQYF. In nucleotides, the CDR3 is TGTGCCAGTAGTTTGGGACCATCCCATCTGGACGAGCAGTACTTC.

This clone appeared a few times. The gene calls are TRBV6-5 and TRBJ2-2; D is undetermined. V lost 5 bases, J lost 3 bases, and 10 bases lay in between. CDR1 MNHEY and CDR2 SVGAGI come from the germline V gene. This CDR3 contains 14 residues. The CDR3 loop reads CASSEVPHTGELFF. For the CDR3, the DNA is TGTGCCAGCAGTGAAGTCCCACACACCGGGGAGCTGTTTTTT.

This chain's CDR3 is CASSLLEGLGKTEAFF. For the CDR3, the DNA is TGTGCCAGCAGCCTCCTTGAGGGGTTGGGGAAAACTGAAGCTTTCTTT. The genes are TRBV14 and TRBJ1-1; a possible D gene is TRBD1 (5 bases). Trimming took 4 bases from V and 5 from J, leaving 20 bases between them. Germline CDR1 SGHDN, CDR2 FVKESK. CDR3 size: 16 residues.

This clone was counted a few times. The chain couples TRBV9 to TRBJ1-3; D unresolved. The length of the CDR3 is 15 residues. Trimming cost V 4 bases and J 0 bases, with 11 bases left between them. The V gene's germline CDR1 is SGDLS and CDR2 YYNGEE. The CDR3, as DNA: TGTGCCAGCAGCCCTCAATCGGTCTCTGGAAACACCATATATTTT. Translating gives CASSPQSVSGNTIYF.